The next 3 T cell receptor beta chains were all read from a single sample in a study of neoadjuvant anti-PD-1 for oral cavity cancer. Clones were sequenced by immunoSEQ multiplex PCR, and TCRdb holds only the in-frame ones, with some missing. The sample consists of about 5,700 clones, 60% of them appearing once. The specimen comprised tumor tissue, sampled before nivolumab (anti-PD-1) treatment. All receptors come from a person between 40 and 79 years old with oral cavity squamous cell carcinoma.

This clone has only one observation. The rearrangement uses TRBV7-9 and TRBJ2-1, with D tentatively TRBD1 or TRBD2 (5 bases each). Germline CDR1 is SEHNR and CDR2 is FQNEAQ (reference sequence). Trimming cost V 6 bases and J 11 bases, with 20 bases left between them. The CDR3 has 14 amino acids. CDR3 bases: TGTGCCAGCAGACCGGGACCTATTACAGTGAAGCAGTTCTTC. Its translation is CASRPGPITVKQFF. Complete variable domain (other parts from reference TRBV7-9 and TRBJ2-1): DTGVSQNPRHKITKRGQNVTFRCDPISEHNRLYWYRQTLGQGPEFLTYFQNEAQLEKSRLLSDRFSAERPKGSFSTLEIQRTEQGDSAMYLCASRPGPITVKQFFGPGTRLTVL.

For the CDR3, the DNA is TGTGCCAGTAGATTTGGGGTCGGGACCCAGCCCCAGCATTTT. Translating it yields CASRFGVGTQPQHF. The rearrangement uses TRBV19 and TRBJ1-5; D perhaps matches TRBD1 (5 bases). V lost 6 bases and J 7 bases, leaving 16 bases between the germline ends. CDR1 and CDR2 from the germline V gene are LNHDA and SQIVND (reference sequence). The CDR3 extends over 14 amino acids. Variable domain in full (rest from reference TRBV19 and TRBJ1-5): DGGITQSPKYLFRKEGQNVTLSCEQNLNHDAMYWYRQDPGQGLRLIYYSQIVNDFQKGDIAEGYSVSREKKESFPLTVTSAQKNPTAFYLCASRFGVGTQPQHFGDGTRLSIL.

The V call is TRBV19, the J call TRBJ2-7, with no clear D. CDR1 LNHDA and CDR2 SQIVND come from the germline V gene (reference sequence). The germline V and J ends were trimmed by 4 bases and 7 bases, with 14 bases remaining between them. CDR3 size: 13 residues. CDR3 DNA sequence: TGTGCCAGTAGTAGCCGATCTTCGTGGGAGCAGTACTTC. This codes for CASSSRSSWEQYF.